This passage covers 2 T cell receptor beta chains from one sample sequenced in a study of sequential checkpoint blockade in melanoma. Treatment indicated: randomized to nivolumab then ipilimumab (arm A) or the reverse (arm B). Sequenced by immunoSEQ multiplex PCR; TCRdb stores in-frame clones only, minus some. The sample yields approximately 900 clones, around 20% seen once. The starting material was tumor tissue (inferred from file names), obtained from a patient given nivolumab and ipilimumab in sequence. These receptors all come from a human donor with melanoma.

The count of this clone is one. V usage is TRBV19 and J usage is TRBJ1-2; TRBD1 might be the D (5 bases). The CDR3 totals 16 residues. Trimming removed 7 bases from V and 0 bases from J, with 18 bases in between. The germline V gene has CDR1 LNHDA and CDR2 SQIVND (reference sequence). The CDR3 spells CASKTSPGLSNYGYTF. CDR3 in DNA: TGTGCCAGTAAGACTTCCCCAGGGCTATCTAACTATGGCTACACCTTC.

The J gene is TRBJ2-7, the V gene TRBV4-1; D is undetermined. This CDR3 has 15 residues. Germline V CDR1 and CDR2: MGHRA, YSYEKL. V was clipped by 1 base and J by 2 bases, with 12 bases between them. The CDR3 DNA reads TGCGCCAGCAGCCAAGGAAGTCATTCCACCTACGAGCAGTACTTC. It translates to CASSQGSHSTYEQYF.